The clone carrying this T cell receptor (beta chain) has just a few counts. Its specificity is not known. Trimming stripped 4 bases from V and 1 base from J, with 17 bases between. The CDR3 is 16 amino acids. Germline assignment: CDR1 SGHRS and CDR2 YFSETQ. The data belong to a study of identical twins. Study-level points and caveats: Donors were not followed over many years; analysis was cross-sectional. Because invariant MAIT and iNKT cells could be present, zero-insertion analyses could be partly confounded.

A template switching step contributed a universal primer site, while unique molecular identifiers were present in the cDNA. MiXCR, run by TCRdb on the 5' RACE reads, gives a single entry per CDR3 protein. The table shows approximately 1.8 million distinct CDR3 sequences, with about 30% occurring only once. The source of this sequence is a newborn girl in good health. The sample consisted of cord blood. The chain is built from TRBV5-1 and TRBJ2-5; D ambiguous. Here the CDR3 reads CASSALGRQAQETQYF. The CDR3 nucleotides read TGCGCCAGCAGCGCATTGGGCCGACAAGCCCAAGAGACCCAGTACTTC.